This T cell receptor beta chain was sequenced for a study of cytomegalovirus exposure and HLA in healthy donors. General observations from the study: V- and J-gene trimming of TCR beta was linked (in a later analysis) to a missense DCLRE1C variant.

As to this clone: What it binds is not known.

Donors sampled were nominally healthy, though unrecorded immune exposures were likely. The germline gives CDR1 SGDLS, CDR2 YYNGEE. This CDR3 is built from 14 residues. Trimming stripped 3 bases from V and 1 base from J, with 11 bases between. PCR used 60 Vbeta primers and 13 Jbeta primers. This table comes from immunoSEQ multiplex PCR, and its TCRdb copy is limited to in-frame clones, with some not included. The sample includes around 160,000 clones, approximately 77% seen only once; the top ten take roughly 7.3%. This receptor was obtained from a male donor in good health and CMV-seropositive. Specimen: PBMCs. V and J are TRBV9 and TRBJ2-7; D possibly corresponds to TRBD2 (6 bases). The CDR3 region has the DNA TGTGCCAGCAGCGACCCCGGGACTTCCTACGAGCAGTACTTC. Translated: CASSDPGTSYEQYF.